These T cell receptor beta chains were read from a single sample in a study of PD-L1 blockade in urothelial cancer. TCRdb's copy holds only in-frame clones and misses some; the assay was immunoSEQ multiplex PCR. The repertoire holds approximately 120,000 clones, around 88% seen once, with roughly 2.4% in the top ten. The input for sequencing was PBMCs, taken around atezolizumab (anti-PD-L1) treatment. These receptor sequences come from a man aged 50 or older with urothelial cancer. The CDR3 runs from the conserved cysteine through the conserved F or W. D genes are given only for firm matches. Where a row states a size, it is once, few, many or the class of an expanded clone; other rows omit it.

clone_size: .; d_call: TRBD1; cdr3_length: 13; j_call: TRBJ1-5; v_call: TRBV28; cdr3_nt: TGTGCCAGCTTCACAGGGGTCCATCAGCCCCAGCATTTT; cdr3_aa: CASFTGVHQPQHF
clone_size: .; d_call: .; cdr3_length: 14; j_call: TRBJ1-2; v_call: TRBV2; cdr3_nt: TGTGCCAGCAGCCCATGGGGGGAAGATATTGGCTACACCTTC; cdr3_aa: CASSPWGEDIGYTF
clone_size: .; d_call: TRBD1; cdr3_length: 19; j_call: TRBJ2-1; v_call: TRBV10-3; cdr3_nt: TGTGCCACCTCTCCCCGGGGACAGGGGGCCAGCTCCTACAATGATGAGCAGTTCTTC; cdr3_aa: CATSPRGQGASSYNDEQFF
clone_size: .; d_call: .; cdr3_length: 15; j_call: TRBJ2-6; v_call: TRBV28; cdr3_nt: TGTGCCAGCAGTTTAGCAGGGTCTGGGGCCAACGTCCTGACTTTC; cdr3_aa: CASSLAGSGANVLTF
clone_size: .; d_call: TRBD2; cdr3_length: 17; j_call: TRBJ2-1; v_call: TRBV12-5; cdr3_nt: TGTGCTAGTGGTTTGGGGGGTAGCGGGGGCGCCTACAATGAGCAGTTCTTC; cdr3_aa: CASGLGGSGGAYNEQFF
clone_size: .; d_call: .; cdr3_length: 8; j_call: TRBJ2-1; v_call: TRBV5-1; cdr3_nt: TGCGGTCCGGTTGAGCAGTTCTTC; cdr3_aa: CGPVEQFF
clone_size: .; d_call: .; cdr3_length: 13; j_call: TRBJ2-7; v_call: TRBV28; cdr3_nt: TGTGCCAGCAGTTTAGACTTGCTAAAGGAGCAGTACTTC; cdr3_aa: CASSLDLLKEQYF
clone_size: .; d_call: .; cdr3_length: 15; j_call: TRBJ2-5; v_call: TRBV19; cdr3_nt: TGTGCCAGTAGTATAACAGGGCTCCCCCAAGAGACCCAGTACTTC; cdr3_aa: CASSITGLPQETQYF
clone_size: .; d_call: .; cdr3_length: 16; j_call: TRBJ2-7; v_call: TRBV27; cdr3_nt: TGTGCCAGCAGTTCACTCCGCCGGACAGGAGGGGGCGAGCAGTACTTC; cdr3_aa: CASSSLRRTGGGEQYF
clone_size: once; d_call: TRBD2; cdr3_length: 16; j_call: TRBJ2-1; v_call: TRBV19; cdr3_nt: TGTGCCAGCCAACCCGGGACTAGCGGCTCCTACAATGAGCAGTTCTTC; cdr3_aa: CASQPGTSGSYNEQFF
clone_size: .; d_call: .; cdr3_length: 13; j_call: TRBJ2-1; v_call: TRBV11-2; cdr3_nt: TGTGCCAGCAGCACGCAGGAGGGGAAAGAGCAGTTCTTC; cdr3_aa: CASSTQEGKEQFF
clone_size: .; d_call: TRBD2; cdr3_length: 16; j_call: TRBJ2-1; v_call: TRBV7-9; cdr3_nt: TGTGCCAGCAGCCCCCTCGGCGGGAGCTCCTACAATGAGCAGTTCTTC; cdr3_aa: CASSPLGGSSYNEQFF
clone_size: .; d_call: .; cdr3_length: 11; j_call: TRBJ2-7; v_call: TRBV28; cdr3_nt: TGTGCCAGCAGTTTACAGTACGAGCAGTACTTC; cdr3_aa: CASSLQYEQYF
clone_size: .; d_call: TRBD2; cdr3_length: 15; j_call: TRBJ2-3; v_call: TRBV7-8; cdr3_nt: TGTGCCAGCAGCTTAGGGCGGGAGGGCCGATATACGCAGTATTTT; cdr3_aa: CASSLGREGRYTQYF
clone_size: .; d_call: TRBD2; cdr3_length: 16; j_call: TRBJ2-5; v_call: TRBV11-1; cdr3_nt: TGTGCCAGCAGACCAACGAGCGGGAGGGGGTTCGGGACCCAGTACTTC; cdr3_aa: CASRPTSGRGFGTQYF
clone_size: .; d_call: .; cdr3_length: 15; j_call: TRBJ2-6; v_call: TRBV9; cdr3_nt: TGTGCCAGCAGCGTAGCCGTTGCTGGGGCCAACGTCCTGACTTTC; cdr3_aa: CASSVAVAGANVLTF
clone_size: .; d_call: TRBD1; cdr3_length: 15; j_call: TRBJ2-5; v_call: TRBV7-9; cdr3_nt: TGTGCCAGCAGCCAAGGCGGCCAGGGGGAAGAGACCCAGTACTTC; cdr3_aa: CASSQGGQGEETQYF
clone_size: few; d_call: .; cdr3_length: 14; j_call: TRBJ1-5; v_call: TRBV28; cdr3_nt: TGTGCCAGCAGTTTAACAGCCCTCAATCAGCCCCAGCATTTT; cdr3_aa: CASSLTALNQPQHF
clone_size: .; d_call: .; cdr3_length: 13; j_call: TRBJ2-2; v_call: TRBV9; cdr3_nt: TGTGCCAGCAGTCCTATAGTGGTCGGGGAGCTGTTTTTT; cdr3_aa: CASSPIVVGELFF
clone_size: once; d_call: TRBD1; cdr3_length: 15; j_call: TRBJ1-1; v_call: TRBV5-5; cdr3_nt: TGTGCCAGCAGCTGGCGACAGGGAGGGAACACTGAAGCTTTCTTT; cdr3_aa: CASSWRQGGNTEAFF
clone_size: .; d_call: .; cdr3_length: 14; j_call: TRBJ2-1; v_call: TRBV18; cdr3_nt: TGTGCCAGCTCACCCTCAGGGGCCTACAATGAGCAGTTCTTC; cdr3_aa: CASSPSGAYNEQFF
clone_size: .; d_call: .; cdr3_length: 14; j_call: TRBJ2-3; v_call: TRBV9; cdr3_nt: TGTGCCAGCAGCGTAAGGGGAAGCACAGATACGCAGTATTTT; cdr3_aa: CASSVRGSTDTQYF
clone_size: .; d_call: TRBD2; cdr3_length: 15; j_call: TRBJ2-1; v_call: TRBV7-9; cdr3_nt: TGTGCCAGCAGTAAACCTAGCGGCACCTACAATGAGCAGTTCTTC; cdr3_aa: CASSKPSGTYNEQFF
clone_size: .; d_call: TRBD2; cdr3_length: 16; j_call: TRBJ2-7; v_call: TRBV5-4; cdr3_nt: TGTGCCAGCAGCTTGGATGGCGGGAGGGCCGGGTACGAGCAGTACTTC; cdr3_aa: CASSLDGGRAGYEQYF
clone_size: .; d_call: .; cdr3_length: 15; j_call: TRBJ2-1; v_call: TRBV5-1; cdr3_nt: TGCGCCAGCAGCTTGGAGGGGGTTTCCTACAATGAGCAGTTCTTC; cdr3_aa: CASSLEGVSYNEQFF
clone_size: .; d_call: .; cdr3_length: 14; j_call: TRBJ2-7; v_call: TRBV30; cdr3_nt: TGTGCCTGGAGTCCAACTAAGCCCCCCTACGAGCAGTACTTC; cdr3_aa: CAWSPTKPPYEQYF
clone_size: .; d_call: TRBD2; cdr3_length: 16; j_call: TRBJ2-1; v_call: TRBV9; cdr3_nt: TGTGCCAGCACCGAAGAAGTAGCGGGGAACCACAATGAGCAGTTCTTC; cdr3_aa: CASTEEVAGNHNEQFF
clone_size: .; d_call: TRBD2; cdr3_length: 17; j_call: TRBJ2-5; v_call: TRBV5-8; cdr3_nt: TGTGCCAGCAGCTTGGTTTTACTAGCGGGAGAAAGGGAGACCCAGTACTTC; cdr3_aa: CASSLVLLAGERETQYF
clone_size: .; d_call: .; cdr3_length: 14; j_call: TRBJ1-2; v_call: TRBV10-2; cdr3_nt: TGCGCCAGCAGTGAAGGACAAAAGGGATATGGCTACACCTTC; cdr3_aa: CASSEGQKGYGYTF
clone_size: .; d_call: TRBD2; cdr3_length: 16; j_call: TRBJ2-1; v_call: TRBV28; cdr3_nt: TGTGCCAGCAGTTTTTTTCTAGCGGGAGGGCCTGTTGAGCAGTTCTTC; cdr3_aa: CASSFFLAGGPVEQFF
clone_size: .; d_call: .; cdr3_length: 11; j_call: TRBJ2-2; v_call: TRBV21-1; cdr3_nt: TGTGCCAGCGTCGGTTTCCACCTTCTGTTTTTT; cdr3_aa: CASVGFHLLFF
clone_size: .; d_call: TRBD2; cdr3_length: 19; j_call: TRBJ2-5; v_call: TRBV5-4; cdr3_nt: TGTGCCAGCAGCATTCCGGGACTAGCGGGAGGCCCGAAAGGAGAGACCCAGTACTTC; cdr3_aa: CASSIPGLAGGPKGETQYF
clone_size: .; d_call: TRBD1; cdr3_length: 15; j_call: TRBJ2-5; v_call: TRBV9; cdr3_nt: TGTGCCAGCAGCGTAGCGACAGGGGTCCAAGAGACCCAGTACTTC; cdr3_aa: CASSVATGVQETQYF
clone_size: .; d_call: TRBD1; cdr3_length: 15; j_call: TRBJ1-6; v_call: TRBV6-1; cdr3_nt: TGTGCCAGCAGTCGGGGGGGACAGGGGCTGTCACCCCTCCACTTT; cdr3_aa: CASSRGGQGLSPLHF
clone_size: .; d_call: TRBD1; cdr3_length: 14; j_call: TRBJ2-7; v_call: TRBV10-2; cdr3_nt: TGCGCCAGCAGCGAAGACAGGGGATTCTACGAGCAGTACTTC; cdr3_aa: CASSEDRGFYEQYF
clone_size: .; d_call: .; cdr3_length: 13; j_call: TRBJ1-2; v_call: TRBV6-5; cdr3_nt: TGTGCCAGCAGTAAACAGAGTAACTATGGCTACACCTTC; cdr3_aa: CASSKQSNYGYTF
clone_size: .; d_call: TRBD2; cdr3_length: 14; j_call: TRBJ2-7; v_call: TRBV28; cdr3_nt: TGTGCCAGCACTCTGGGACTAGCCTCCTACGAGCAGTACTTC; cdr3_aa: CASTLGLASYEQYF
clone_size: .; d_call: TRBD2; cdr3_length: 16; j_call: TRBJ2-3; v_call: TRBV2; cdr3_nt: TGTGCCAGCAGGGCCGGGACTAGCGGGATGCTAGATACGCAGTATTTT; cdr3_aa: CASRAGTSGMLDTQYF
clone_size: .; d_call: .; cdr3_length: 13; j_call: TRBJ2-7; v_call: TRBV11-2; cdr3_nt: TGTGCCAGCAGCTTACAGGCCAGGATCGAGCAGTACTTC; cdr3_aa: CASSLQARIEQYF
clone_size: few; d_call: .; cdr3_length: 15; j_call: TRBJ1-5; v_call: TRBV2; cdr3_nt: TGTGCCAGCCGAGCACCCGACAGCTACAATCAGCCCCAGCATTTT; cdr3_aa: CASRAPDSYNQPQHF
clone_size: once; d_call: .; cdr3_length: 13; j_call: TRBJ2-1; v_call: TRBV6-5; cdr3_nt: TGTGCCAGCAGTTACGGGGAGCTGGGTGAGCAGTTCTTC; cdr3_aa: CASSYGELGEQFF
clone_size: .; d_call: TRBD2; cdr3_length: 15; j_call: TRBJ2-5; v_call: TRBV7-3; cdr3_nt: TGTGCCAGCAGCCGGACTAGCGGAGCTCAAGAGACCCAGTACTTC; cdr3_aa: CASSRTSGAQETQYF
clone_size: .; d_call: .; cdr3_length: 13; j_call: TRBJ1-2; v_call: TRBV5-4; cdr3_nt: TGTGCCAGCAGCTTGACCACGGGGTATGGCTACACCTTC; cdr3_aa: CASSLTTGYGYTF
clone_size: once; d_call: .; cdr3_length: 14; j_call: TRBJ1-6; v_call: TRBV6-5; cdr3_nt: TGTGCCAGCAGTTACGGCTCTAAGGGGTCACCCCTCCACTTT; cdr3_aa: CASSYGSKGSPLHF
clone_size: .; d_call: .; cdr3_length: 14; j_call: TRBJ2-3; v_call: TRBV6-5; cdr3_nt: TGTGCCAGCAGGGCGGGCCTTAGCACAGATACGCAGTATTTT; cdr3_aa: CASRAGLSTDTQYF
clone_size: .; d_call: .; cdr3_length: 12; j_call: TRBJ2-5; v_call: TRBV18; cdr3_nt: TGTGCCAGCTCACCCTTGCAAGAGACCCAGTACTTC; cdr3_aa: CASSPLQETQYF
clone_size: .; d_call: TRBD1; cdr3_length: 18; j_call: TRBJ1-4; v_call: TRBV30; cdr3_nt: TGTGCCTGGAGGGACACGACAGGGGTATATTCGGCTAATGAAAAACTGTTTTTT; cdr3_aa: CAWRDTTGVYSANEKLFF
clone_size: .; d_call: .; cdr3_length: 13; j_call: TRBJ2-1; v_call: TRBV14; cdr3_nt: TGTGCCAGCAGCCAAGGGAACAGCAATGAGCAGTTCTTC; cdr3_aa: CASSQGNSNEQFF
clone_size: .; d_call: TRBD2; cdr3_length: 18; j_call: TRBJ2-3; v_call: TRBV7-2; cdr3_nt: TGTGCCAGCAGCTTAGCGTACTGGCGGGAGGGCCAGCCAGATACGCAGTATTTT; cdr3_aa: CASSLAYWREGQPDTQYF